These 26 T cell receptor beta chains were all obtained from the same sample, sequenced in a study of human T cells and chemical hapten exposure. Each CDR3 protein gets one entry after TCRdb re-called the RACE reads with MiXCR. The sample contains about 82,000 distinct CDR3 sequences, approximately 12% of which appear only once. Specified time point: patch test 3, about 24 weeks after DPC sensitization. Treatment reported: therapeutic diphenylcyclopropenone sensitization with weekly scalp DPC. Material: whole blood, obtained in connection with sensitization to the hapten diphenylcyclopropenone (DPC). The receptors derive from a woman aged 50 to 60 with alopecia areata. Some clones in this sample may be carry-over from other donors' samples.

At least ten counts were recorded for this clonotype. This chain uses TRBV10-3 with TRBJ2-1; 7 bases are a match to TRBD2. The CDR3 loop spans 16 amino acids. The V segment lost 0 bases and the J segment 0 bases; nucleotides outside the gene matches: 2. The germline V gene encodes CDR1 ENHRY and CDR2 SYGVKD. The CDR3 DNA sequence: TGTGCCATCAGTGAGTCACTAGCGTCCTCCTACAATGAGCAGTTCTTC. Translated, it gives CAISESLASSYNEQFF.

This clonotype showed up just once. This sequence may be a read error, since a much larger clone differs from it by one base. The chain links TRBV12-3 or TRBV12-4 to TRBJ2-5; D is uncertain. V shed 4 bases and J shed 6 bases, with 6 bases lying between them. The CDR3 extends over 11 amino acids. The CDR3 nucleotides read TGTGCCAGCAGTTCTAGACAGACCCAGTACTTC. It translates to CASSSRQTQYF.

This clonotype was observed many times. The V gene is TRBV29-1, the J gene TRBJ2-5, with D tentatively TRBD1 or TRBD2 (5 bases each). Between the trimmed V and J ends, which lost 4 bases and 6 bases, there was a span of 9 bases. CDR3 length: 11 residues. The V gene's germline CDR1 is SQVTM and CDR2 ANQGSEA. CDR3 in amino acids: CSVGDGQTQYF. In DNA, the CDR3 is TGCAGCGTTGGGGACGGGCAGACCCAGTACTTC.

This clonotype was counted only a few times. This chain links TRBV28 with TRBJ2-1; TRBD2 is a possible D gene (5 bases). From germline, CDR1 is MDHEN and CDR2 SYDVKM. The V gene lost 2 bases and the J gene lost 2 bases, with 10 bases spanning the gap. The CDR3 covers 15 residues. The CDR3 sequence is CASSLRRVPYNEQFF. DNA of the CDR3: TGTGCCAGCAGTTTAAGGCGGGTTCCCTACAATGAGCAGTTCTTC.

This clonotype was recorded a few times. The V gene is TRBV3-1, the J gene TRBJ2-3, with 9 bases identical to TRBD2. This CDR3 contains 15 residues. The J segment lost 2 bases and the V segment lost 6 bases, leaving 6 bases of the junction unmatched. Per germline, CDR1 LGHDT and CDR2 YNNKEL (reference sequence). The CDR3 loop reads CASSLAGINTDTQYF. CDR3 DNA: TGTGCCAGCAGTCTAGCGGGAATTAACACAGATACGCAGTATTTT.

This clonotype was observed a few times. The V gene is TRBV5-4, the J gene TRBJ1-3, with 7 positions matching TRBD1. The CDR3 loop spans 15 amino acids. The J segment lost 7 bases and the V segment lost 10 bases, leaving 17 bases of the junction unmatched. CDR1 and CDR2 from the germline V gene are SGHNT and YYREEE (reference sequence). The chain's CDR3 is CACPREGASRNTIYF. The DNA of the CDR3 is TGTGCCTGCCCTAGGGAGGGGGCTTCCCGTAACACCATATATTTT. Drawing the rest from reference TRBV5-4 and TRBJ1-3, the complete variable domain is ETGVTQSPTHLIKTRGQQVTLRCSSQSGHNTVSWYQQALGQGPQFIFQYYREEENGRGNFPPRFSGLQFPNYSSELNVNALELDDSALYLCACPREGASRNTIYFGEGSWLTVV.

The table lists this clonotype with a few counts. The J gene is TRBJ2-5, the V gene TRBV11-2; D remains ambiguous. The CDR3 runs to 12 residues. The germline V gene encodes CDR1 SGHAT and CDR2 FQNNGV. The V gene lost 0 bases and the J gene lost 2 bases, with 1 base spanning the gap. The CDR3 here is CASSLDQETQYF. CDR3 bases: TGTGCCAGCAGCTTAGATCAAGAGACCCAGTACTTC.

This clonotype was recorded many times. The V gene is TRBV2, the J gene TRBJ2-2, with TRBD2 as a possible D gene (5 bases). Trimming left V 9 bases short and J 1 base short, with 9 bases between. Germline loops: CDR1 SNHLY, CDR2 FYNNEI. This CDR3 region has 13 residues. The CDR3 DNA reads TGTGCCAGAGAAACTAGGAACACCGGGGAGCTGTTTTTT. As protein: CARETRNTGELFF.

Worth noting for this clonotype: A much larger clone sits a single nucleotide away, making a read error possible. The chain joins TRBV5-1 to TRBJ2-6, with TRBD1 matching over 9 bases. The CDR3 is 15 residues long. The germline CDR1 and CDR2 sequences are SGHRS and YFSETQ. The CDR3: CTSSRDRAGANVLTF. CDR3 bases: TGCACCAGCAGCCGGGACAGGGCTGGGGCCAACGTCCTGACTTTC.

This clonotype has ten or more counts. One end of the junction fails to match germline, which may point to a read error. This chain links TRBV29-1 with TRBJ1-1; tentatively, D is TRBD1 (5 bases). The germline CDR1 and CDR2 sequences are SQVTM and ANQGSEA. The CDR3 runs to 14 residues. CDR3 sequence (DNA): TGCAGCGTCGAAGGGCGACAGCGAATCACTGAAGCTTTCTTT. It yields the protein CSVEGRQRITEAFF.

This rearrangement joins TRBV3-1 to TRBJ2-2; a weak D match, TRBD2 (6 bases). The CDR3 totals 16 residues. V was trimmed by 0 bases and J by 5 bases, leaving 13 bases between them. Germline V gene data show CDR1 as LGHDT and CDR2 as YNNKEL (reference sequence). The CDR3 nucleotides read TGTGCCAGCAGCCAAGATCAGCGGGTACTAACCGGGGAGCTGTTTTTT. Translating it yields CASSQDQRVLTGELFF.

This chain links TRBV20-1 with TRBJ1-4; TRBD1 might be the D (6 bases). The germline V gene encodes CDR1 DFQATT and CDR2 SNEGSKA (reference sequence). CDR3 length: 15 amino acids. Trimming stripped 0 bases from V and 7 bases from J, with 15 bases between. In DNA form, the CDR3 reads TGCAGTGCTAGAGATCCCAGGGGAGTCGGTGAAAAACTGTTTTTT. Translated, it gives CSARDPRGVGEKLFF.

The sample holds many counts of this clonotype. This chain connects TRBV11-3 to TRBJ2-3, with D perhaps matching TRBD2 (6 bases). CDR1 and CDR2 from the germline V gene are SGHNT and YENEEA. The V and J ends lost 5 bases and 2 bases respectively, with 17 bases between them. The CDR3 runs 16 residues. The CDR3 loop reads CASSGEVCLYTDTQYF. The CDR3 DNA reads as TGTGCCAGCAGCGGGGAGGTGTGCCTATACACAGATACGCAGTATTTT.

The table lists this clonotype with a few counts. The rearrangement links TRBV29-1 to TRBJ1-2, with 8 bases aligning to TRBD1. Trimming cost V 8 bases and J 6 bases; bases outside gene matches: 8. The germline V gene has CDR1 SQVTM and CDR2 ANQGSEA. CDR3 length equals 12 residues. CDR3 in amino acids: CSYRTGRDGYTF. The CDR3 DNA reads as TGCAGCTATCGGACAGGGAGGGATGGCTACACCTTC.

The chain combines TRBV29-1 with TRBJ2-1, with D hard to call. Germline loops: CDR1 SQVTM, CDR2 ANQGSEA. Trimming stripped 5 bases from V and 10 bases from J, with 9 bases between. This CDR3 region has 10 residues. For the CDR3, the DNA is TGCAGCGTTCATTGGGCGGAGCAGTTCTTC. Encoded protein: CSVHWAEQFF.

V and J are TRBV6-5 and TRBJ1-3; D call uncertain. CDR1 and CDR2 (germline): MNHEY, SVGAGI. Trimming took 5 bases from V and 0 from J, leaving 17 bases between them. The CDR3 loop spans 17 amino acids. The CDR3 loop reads CASSRTVNERSGNTIYF. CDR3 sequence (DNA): TGTGCCAGCAGTCGTACAGTCAACGAACGCTCTGGAAACACCATATATTTT.

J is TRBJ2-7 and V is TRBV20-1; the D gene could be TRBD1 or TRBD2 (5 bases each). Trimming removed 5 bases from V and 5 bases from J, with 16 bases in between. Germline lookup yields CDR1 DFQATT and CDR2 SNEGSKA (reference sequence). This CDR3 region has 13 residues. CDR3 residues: CSAVGTVKNEQYF. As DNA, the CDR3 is TGCAGTGCTGTCGGGACGGTTAAGAACGAGCAGTACTTC.

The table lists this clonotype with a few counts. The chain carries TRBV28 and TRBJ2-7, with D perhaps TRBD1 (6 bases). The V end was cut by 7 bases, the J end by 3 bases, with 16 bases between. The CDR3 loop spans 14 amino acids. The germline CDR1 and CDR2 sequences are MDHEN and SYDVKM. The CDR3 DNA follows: TGTGCCAGCAAACCTGGCGGACAGTTCTACGAGCAGTACTTC. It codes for CASKPGGQFYEQYF.

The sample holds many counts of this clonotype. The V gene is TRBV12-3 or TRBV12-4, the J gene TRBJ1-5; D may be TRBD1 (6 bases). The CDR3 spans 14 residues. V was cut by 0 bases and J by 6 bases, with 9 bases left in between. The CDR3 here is CASSLADRFQPQHF. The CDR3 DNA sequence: TGTGCCAGCAGTTTAGCCGACAGGTTTCAGCCCCAGCATTTT.

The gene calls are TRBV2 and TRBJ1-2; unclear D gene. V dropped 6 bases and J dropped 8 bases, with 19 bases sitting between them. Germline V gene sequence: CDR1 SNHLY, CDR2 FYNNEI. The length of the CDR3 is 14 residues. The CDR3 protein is CASRETRTGVGYTF. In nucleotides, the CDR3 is TGTGCCAGCAGAGAAACCAGGACCGGAGTCGGCTACACCTTC. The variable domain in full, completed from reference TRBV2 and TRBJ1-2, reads EPEVTQTPSHQVTQMGQEVILRCVPISNHLYFYWYRQILGQKVEFLVSFYNNEISEKSEIFDDQFSVERPDGSNFTLKIRSTKLEDSAMYFCASRETRTGVGYTFGSGTRLTVV.

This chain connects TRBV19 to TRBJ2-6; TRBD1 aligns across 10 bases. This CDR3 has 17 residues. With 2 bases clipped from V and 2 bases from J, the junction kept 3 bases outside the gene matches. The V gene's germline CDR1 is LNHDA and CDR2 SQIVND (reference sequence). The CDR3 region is CASSITGTGAGANVLTF. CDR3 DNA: TGTGCCAGTAGTATAACCGGGACAGGGGCTGGGGCCAACGTCCTGACTTTC.

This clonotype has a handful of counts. CDR3 coding DNA: TGTGCCAGTAGTATAGCACGGTATAGCAATCAGCCCCAGCATTTT. As protein: CASSIARYSNQPQHF. The rearrangement joins TRBV19 to TRBJ1-5, with no clear D. The CDR3 has 15 residues. In germline, CDR1 is LNHDA, CDR2 SQIVND (reference sequence). The V gene lost 1 base and the J gene lost 0 bases, with 7 bases spanning the gap. The whole variable domain, filled in from reference TRBV19 and TRBJ1-5, reads DGGITQSPKYLFRKEGQNVTLSCEQNLNHDAMYWYRQDPGQGLRLIYYSQIVNDFQKGDIAEGYSVSREKKESFPLTVTSAQKNPTAFYLCASSIARYSNQPQHFGDGTRLSIL.

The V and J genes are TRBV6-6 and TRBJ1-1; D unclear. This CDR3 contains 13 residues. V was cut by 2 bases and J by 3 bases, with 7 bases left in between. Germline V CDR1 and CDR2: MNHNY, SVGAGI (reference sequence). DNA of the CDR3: TGTGCCAGCAGTTACGAGTGGGACACTGAAGCTTTCTTT. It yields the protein CASSYEWDTEAFF.

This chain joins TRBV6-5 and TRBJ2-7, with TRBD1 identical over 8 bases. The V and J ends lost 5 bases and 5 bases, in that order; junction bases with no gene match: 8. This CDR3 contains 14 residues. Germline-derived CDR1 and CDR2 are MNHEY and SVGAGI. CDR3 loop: CASSLQGGTHEQYF. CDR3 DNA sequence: TGTGCCAGCAGTCTACAGGGGGGAACGCACGAGCAGTACTTC.

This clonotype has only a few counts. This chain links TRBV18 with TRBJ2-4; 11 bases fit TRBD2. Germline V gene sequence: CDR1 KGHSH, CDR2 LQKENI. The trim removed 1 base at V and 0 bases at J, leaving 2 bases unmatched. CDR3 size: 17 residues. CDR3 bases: TGTGCCAGCTCACCACTTAGCGGGAGGGTAGCCAAAAACATTCAGTACTTC. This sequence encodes CASSPLSGRVAKNIQYF.

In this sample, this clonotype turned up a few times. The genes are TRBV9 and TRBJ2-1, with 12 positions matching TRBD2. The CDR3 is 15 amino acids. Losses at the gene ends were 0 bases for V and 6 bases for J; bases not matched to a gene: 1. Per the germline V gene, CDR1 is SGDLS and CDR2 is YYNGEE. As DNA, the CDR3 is TGTGCCAGCAGCGTAGAGGGACTAGCGGGCAATGAGCAGTTCTTC. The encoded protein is CASSVEGLAGNEQFF.